This T cell receptor beta chain was identified in a study of OX40 agonist ivuxolimab in advanced cancers. J gave up 6 bases and V 4 bases, and 11 bases lay outside the gene matches. The CDR3 has 15 amino acids. Germline CDR1 and CDR2: SGHTS and YDEGEE. Data came from immunoSEQ multiplex PCR; TCRdb stores just in-frame clones and leaves some out. Among tens of thousands of clones, 75% to 90% were seen once, and the ten largest hold around 0.19%. The rearrangement uses TRBV5-8 and TRBJ2-7; 9 nucleotides align to TRBD2. The clonotype was recovered from an adult with an advanced solid tumor such as melanoma, head and neck, liver or kidney cancer. The sample was CD4+ or CD8+ T cells sorted from blood, taken in a trial of the OX40 agonist ivuxolimab. CDR3 loop: CASSPRRTSVGEQYF. The CDR3 nucleotides are TGTGCCAGCAGCCCCCGGAGGACTAGCGTAGGCGAGCAGTACTTC.